What follows are 21 T cell receptor beta chains derived from one specimen sequenced in a study of T cells in women clearing cervical HPV infection (dated by TCRdb to the late 2010s). Library prep was done by the immunoSEQ multiplex PCR assay. Drawn from immuneACCESS, this table holds only the in-frame rearrangements with V and J called that TCRdb kept. Clones are partly lost; checked studies trace under half to an unresolved V gene and leave the rest unexplained. The table for this sample shows approximately 30,000 clones. The ten top clones hold roughly 1.6% of the sample. The specimen was blood buffy coat. These receptors were obtained from a woman between 18 and 75 years old with a cervical HPV16 infection that either progressed to CIN3+ or cleared (not recorded which).

Points on this clone: Read coverage stops 3 residues before the CDR3 terminus; the germline J gene supplies the remainder. The V call is TRBV5-6, the J call TRBJ1-1, with 8 bases matching TRBD1. The CDR3 spans 15 residues. The V segment lost 4 bases and the J segment 6 bases; nucleotides outside the gene matches: 11. Germline-derived CDR1 and CDR2 are SGHDT and YYEEEE. CDR3 DNA (partial): TGTGCCAGCAGCGGGATGAGGACAGGGCTGTCTGAA. Protein product: CASSGMRTGLSE. The complete CDR3 reads CASSGMRTGLSEAFF. The full variable domain, rest sourced from reference TRBV5-6 and TRBJ1-1, is DAGVTQSPTHLIKTRGQQVTLRCSPKSGHDTVSWYQQALGQGPQFIFQYYEEEERQRGNFPDRFSGHQFPNYSSELNVNALLLGDSALYLCASSGMRTGLSEAFFGQGTRLTVV.

Notes on this clone: The read falls 3 residues short of the CDR3 end, and the missing part is taken from the germline J gene. The gene calls are TRBV2 and TRBJ1-4, with 8 bases fitting TRBD1. With V trimmed by 7 bases and J by 7 bases, 8 bases remained unmatched. Germline values: CDR1 SNHLY, CDR2 FYNNEI. The CDR3 is 14 amino acids. The CDR3 loop reads CASTLDRAGEKLFF. CDR3 bases read: TGTGCCAGCACTTTGGACAGGGCAGGTGAAAAA.

With regard to this clone: With the read ending 3 residues before the CDR3 end, the germline J gene is used to fill in that end. This chain uses TRBV14 with TRBJ1-4, with D hard to call. Germline CDR1 SGHDN, CDR2 FVKESK. The CDR3 covers 12 residues. Trimming shortened V by 1 base and J by 10 bases, and 7 bases separated the two germline ends. The CDR3 sequence is CASSQGSGKLFF. The covered CDR3 bases are TGTGCCAGCAGCCAAGGGAGCGGAAAA.

Regarding this clone: The CDR3 end falls 3 residues outside the read, so it is completed with the germline J gene. The chain uses TRBV5-1 and TRBJ2-4; possible D gene TRBD1, 6 bases. V lost 4 bases and J lost 9, with 23 bases in between. The germline V gene encodes CDR1 SGHRS and CDR2 YFSETQ. The CDR3 extends over 16 amino acids. The part of the CDR3 DNA that was read is TGCGCCAGCAGCCCCGAACCGGGACACAGCAGGGGCATT. This translates into CASSPEPGHSRGI. From start to end, the CDR3 is CASSPEPGHSRGIQYF.

About this clone: Read coverage stops 3 residues before the CDR3 terminus; the germline J gene supplies the remainder. The chain is built from TRBV7-9 and TRBJ2-3; D unclear. This CDR3 comprises 12 residues. From germline, CDR1 is SEHNR and CDR2 FQNEAQ (reference sequence). The CDR3 spells CASSKAGFSQYF. The part of the CDR3 DNA that was read is TGTGCCAGCAGCAAGGCAGGTTTTTCG.

Regarding this clone: The CDR3 end falls 3 residues outside the read, so it is completed with the germline J gene. The chain uses TRBV5-1 and TRBJ1-1; D not certain. The CDR3 loop spans 14 amino acids. Germline lookup yields CDR1 SGHRS and CDR2 YFSETQ. The CDR3 spells CASSPSTSRYAAFF. CDR3 DNA, as far as it was read: TGCGCCAGCAGCCCTTCGACATCGCGCTACGCC.

This clone is classed as medium-sized by frequency. The CDR3 is cut off 3 residues early in the read; its end comes from the germline J gene. V and J are TRBV18 and TRBJ2-4; unclear D gene. CDR3 length equals 15 residues. Germline CDR1 reads KGHSH; CDR2 reads LQKENI. V was pared by 3 bases and J by 7 bases, with 16 bases between. The CDR3 region is CASSPSSQVFNIQYF. CDR3 DNA, as far as it was read: TGTGCCAGCTCACCTAGTTCTCAGGTCTTTAACATT.

Of note for this clone: The sequenced fragment ends 3 residues before the CDR3 boundary, so the rest is inferred from the germline J gene. The rearrangement joins TRBV11-3 to TRBJ2-3; no clear D gene. Germline assignment: CDR1 SGHNT and CDR2 YENEEA. The CDR3 has 13 amino acids. Between the trimmed V and J ends, which lost 2 bases and 6 bases, there was a span of 9 bases. Here the CDR3 reads CASSLHSVDTQYF. CDR3 DNA, as far as it was read: TGTGCCAGCAGCTTACACAGTGTGGATACG.

The CDR3 sequence: CASSQGQDLNTEAFF. The CDR3 DNA, read in part, is TGTGCCAGCTCACAAGGACAGGACCTGAACACTGAA. This chain connects TRBV18 to TRBJ1-1; 7 bases line up with TRBD1. The read finishes 3 residues shy of the CDR3 end, and the germline J gene is used to complete it. The V segment lost 4 bases and the J segment 0 bases; nucleotides outside the gene matches: 5. Germline V lookup: CDR1 KGHSH, CDR2 LQKENI. The CDR3 is made up of 15 amino acids.

About this clone itself: The CDR3 end lies 3 residues beyond the end of the read and is filled in from the germline J gene. V is TRBV20-1 and J is TRBJ2-7, with D maybe TRBD2 (7 bases). Trimming removed 3 bases at V and 0 bases at J, with 12 bases between. The CDR3 totals 14 residues. In germline, CDR1 is DFQATT, CDR2 SNEGSKA (reference sequence). The CDR3 loop reads CSAREGGFSYEQYF. The covered CDR3 bases are TGCAGTGCTAGGGAGGGGGGGTTCTCCTACGAG.

As for this clone: The read comes to an end 3 residues before the CDR3 does, leaving the germline J gene to fill in the end. This sequence joins TRBV2 and TRBJ1-1, with 9 bases matching TRBD1. CDR3 length: 14 amino acids. With V trimmed by 6 bases and J by 4 bases, 6 bases remained unmatched. Germline-derived CDR1 and CDR2 are SNHLY and FYNNEI. CDR3 in amino acids: CASSLTGGITEAFF. The sequenced part of the CDR3 DNA is TGTGCCAGCAGCTTAACAGGGGGCATCACTGAA.

Points on this clone: The read falls 3 residues short of the CDR3 end, and the missing part is taken from the germline J gene. The rearrangement joins TRBV2 to TRBJ1-5, with D perhaps matching TRBD1 (5 bases). Trimming cost V 7 bases and J 5 bases, with 18 bases left between them. The CDR3 length is 15 residues. CDR1 and CDR2 from the germline V gene are SNHLY and FYNNEI. CDR3 DNA (partial): TGTGCCAGCACCAAGGACACCCTTCGCGATCAGCCC. It yields the protein CASTKDTLRDQP. The entire CDR3 is CASTKDTLRDQPQHF.

Turning to this clone: The read stops 3 residues short of the end of the CDR3; the missing end is completed from the germline J gene. The V call is TRBV6-2 or TRBV6-3, the J call TRBJ2-3, with D hard to call. There are 13 residues in the CDR3. Germline CDR1 reads MNHEY; CDR2 reads SVGEGT. CDR3 loop: CASSYGTLETQYF. The DNA read from the CDR3 is TGTGCCAGCAGTTACGGAACGCTAGAGACG.

A remark on this clone: The observed sequence ends 3 residues before the CDR3 terminus, with the missing tail filled in from the germline J gene. This chain joins TRBV4-1 and TRBJ2-5; TRBD2 aligns across 13 bases. The CDR3 totals 17 residues. CDR1 is MGHRA and CDR2 is YSYEKL in the germline V gene. J was trimmed by 7 bases and V by 3 bases; bases with no gene match: 11. CDR3 bases read: TGCGCCAGCAGCCAGAGCGGGACTAGCGGGGAGGGTGTGACC. Residues: CASSQSGTSGEGVT. The full CDR3 sequence reads CASSQSGTSGEGVTQYF.

Regarding this clone: The CDR3 extends 3 residues past the end of the read, so its final part is completed from the germline J gene. The chain employs TRBV5-1 and TRBJ1-4; TRBD1 matches at 8 bases. The CDR3 extends over 15 amino acids. Germline V gene data show CDR1 as SGHRS and CDR2 as YFSETQ. J lost 6 bases, V lost 4 bases, and 8 bases had no gene match. CDR3 in amino acids: CASSPTGDGHEKLFF. The part of the CDR3 DNA that was read is TGCGCCAGCAGCCCGACAGGGGACGGTCATGAAAAA.

A remark on this clone: Read data end 3 residues before the CDR3 end; the end is taken from the germline J gene. The V call is TRBV11-3, the J call TRBJ1-2; D is unresolved. V was pared by 3 bases and J by 3 bases, with 11 bases between. Germline V gene lookup returns CDR1 SGHNT and CDR2 YENEEA. The CDR3 is 14 amino acids. CDR3 DNA, as far as it was read: TGTGCCAGCAGCTTTGGCCCAGGAGACTATGGC. Its protein is CASSFGPGDYG. The CDR3 in its entirety is CASSFGPGDYGYTF.

Note on this clone: The read ends 3 residues shy of where the CDR3 ends; the end is completed using the germline J gene. This chain connects TRBV20-1 to TRBJ2-4, with D possibly TRBD1 on 5 matching bases. The CDR3 contains 14 residues. Germline values: CDR1 DFQATT, CDR2 SNEGSKA (reference sequence). CDR3 sequence reads: CSARVYAGPSAQYF. The CDR3 bases that were read are TGCAGTGCTAGAGTTTATGCAGGGCCATCGGCT.

As regards this clone: One junction end disagrees with the germline gene, perhaps due to a read error. The read terminates 3 residues ahead of where the CDR3 ends, so the germline J gene completes it. The gene calls are TRBV5-1 and TRBJ1-6, with a tentative D call TRBD1 (5 bases). The CDR3 is 14 residues long. CDR1 is SGHRS and CDR2 is YFSETQ in the germline V gene. Partial CDR3 DNA: TGCGCCAGCAACTTGGGGAGGGGAAATTCACCC. It specifies CASNLGRGNSP. Given in full, the CDR3 is CASNLGRGNSPLHF.

A word on this clone: The CDR3 extends 3 residues past the end of the read, so its final part is completed from the germline J gene. The chain employs TRBV5-1 and TRBJ2-3, with 7 positions matching TRBD1. V shed 4 bases and J 6 bases; nucleotides not matched to a gene: 14. Germline loops: CDR1 SGHRS, CDR2 YFSETQ. The CDR3 loop spans 16 amino acids. CDR3 DNA, as far as it was read: TGCGCCAGCAGCCCAGGGACAGTACCTCAGTGGGATACG. The encoded protein is CASSPGTVPQWDT. The full CDR3 is CASSPGTVPQWDTQYF.

Regarding this clone: The CDR3 extends 3 residues past the end of the read, so its final part is completed from the germline J gene. V usage is TRBV18 and J usage is TRBJ2-3; 7 bases align to TRBD1. Germline lookup yields CDR1 KGHSH and CDR2 LQKENI. The CDR3 runs 14 residues. The CDR3 loop is CASSPSGRGQPQYF. The CDR3 bases that were read are TGTGCCAGCTCACCCTCTGGCAGGGGACAGCCG. Drawing the rest from reference TRBV18 and TRBJ2-3, the complete variable domain is NAGVMQNPRHLVRRRGQEARLRCSPMKGHSHVYWYRQLPEEGLKFMVYLQKENIIDESGMPKERFSAEFPKEGPSILRIQQVVRGDSAAYFCASSPSGRGQPQYFGPGTRLTVL.

With regard to this clone: Read data end 3 residues before the CDR3 end; the end is taken from the germline J gene. This chain connects TRBV4-1 to TRBJ2-1; no reliable D call. The CDR3 sequence is 17 residues long. V lost 1 base and J lost 9, with 22 bases in between. The V gene's germline CDR1 is MGHRA and CDR2 YSYEKL. CDR3 in amino acids: CASSQGRTLDKGPEQFF. Partial CDR3 DNA: TGCGCCAGCAGCCAAGGGAGAACTTTAGACAAGGGCCCTGAG.